A selection of T cell receptor beta chains follows, all from one sample in a study of PD-1 blockade in classical Hodgkin lymphoma. Clones were sequenced by immunoSEQ multiplex PCR, and TCRdb holds only the in-frame ones, with some missing. Of under 40,000 clones in the sample, over 60% were seen once. The sequenced sample was peripheral blood mononuclear cells (PBMCs), obtained before the second cycle of nivolumab. The receptors derive from a human donor with classical Hodgkin lymphoma. The CDR3 runs from the conserved cysteine through the conserved F or W. The order of the fields is D gene, V gene, clone size, J gene, CDR3 DNA, CDR3 protein. The D gene is left open where the match is weak. Clone size is not always given. Where it is, it says once, few, many or a class for expanded clones.

D: -
V: TRBV4-1
size: -
J: TRBJ2-7
DNA: TGCGCCAGCAGCCAAGAACGGACGGTCTACGAGCAGTACTTC
CDR3: CASSQERTVYEQYF

D: -
V: TRBV30
size: -
J: TRBJ1-2
DNA: TGTGCCTGGAGTCCTGGTACTAACTATGGCTACACCTTC
CDR3: CAWSPGTNYGYTF

D: TRBD2
V: TRBV11-2
size: -
J: TRBJ2-1
DNA: TGTGCCAGCAGCCGCGGGGGGGACTACAATGAGCAGTTCTTC
CDR3: CASSRGGDYNEQFF

D: -
V: TRBV7-9
size: -
J: TRBJ2-5
DNA: TGTGCCAGCAGCTTATCCATTGGGGGGATGGGGGAGACCCAGTACTTC
CDR3: CASSLSIGGMGETQYF

D: -
V: TRBV7-2
size: -
J: TRBJ2-5
DNA: TGTGCCAGCAGCAGTTCAAGGGGGGAGACCCAGTACTTC
CDR3: CASSSSRGETQYF

D: TRBD2
V: TRBV7-8
size: -
J: TRBJ2-1
DNA: TGTGCCAGCAGGCCCCGGGCTAGCGGGAGGGATGAGCAGTTCTTC
CDR3: CASRPRASGRDEQFF

D: TRBD2
V: TRBV7-2
size: -
J: TRBJ2-1
DNA: TGTGCCAGCAGCTGGAAACTAGCGGGCAGCTCCTACAATGAGCAGTTCTTC
CDR3: CASSWKLAGSSYNEQFF

D: TRBD1
V: TRBV9
size: few
J: TRBJ1-1
DNA: TGTGCCAGCAGTCTCAGGGGGAACAGGAACACTGAAGCTTTCTTT
CDR3: CASSLRGNRNTEAFF

D: TRBD2
V: TRBV2
size: once
J: TRBJ2-1
DNA: TGTGCCAGCCGGCTAGCGGGTAACAATGAGCAGTTCTTC
CDR3: CASRLAGNNEQFF

D: -
V: TRBV7-3
size: -
J: TRBJ2-3
DNA: TGTGCCAGCAGCAGGGGGGGCAGCACAGATACGCAGTATTTT
CDR3: CASSRGGSTDTQYF

D: TRBD2
V: TRBV2
size: once
J: TRBJ2-1
DNA: TGTGCCAGCAGCGGAGGACTAGCGGGGGGAAACTACAATGAGCAGTTCTTC
CDR3: CASSGGLAGGNYNEQFF

D: -
V: TRBV5-5
size: many
J: TRBJ2-3
DNA: TGTGCCAGCAGCCGCGGGACTGCCACAGATACGCAGTATTTT
CDR3: CASSRGTATDTQYF

D: TRBD1
V: TRBV6-5
size: -
J: TRBJ2-2
DNA: TGTGCCAGCAGTACCAGGGGGCATGGCACCGGGGAGCTGTTTTTT
CDR3: CASSTRGHGTGELFF

D: -
V: TRBV2
size: -
J: TRBJ2-2
DNA: TGTGCCAGCAGTGTTGACGAATTGGACACCGGGGAGCTGTTTTTT
CDR3: CASSVDELDTGELFF

D: TRBD2
V: TRBV7-2
size: -
J: TRBJ2-3
DNA: TGTGCCAGCAGCCGCTTGGGGCTAGCGGGGGTCACAGATACGCAGTATTTT
CDR3: CASSRLGLAGVTDTQYF

D: -
V: TRBV6-6
size: -
J: TRBJ2-6
DNA: TGTGCCAGCAGTCACCGCCTAGGGTCTGGGGCCAACGTCCTGACTTTC
CDR3: CASSHRLGSGANVLTF

D: TRBD1
V: TRBV7-2
size: -
J: TRBJ1-4
DNA: TGTGCCAGCAGCACCTCCGGGACAGGGGAAGAAAAACTGTTTTTT
CDR3: CASSTSGTGEEKLFF

D: -
V: TRBV5-1
size: few
J: TRBJ2-7
DNA: TGCGCCAGCAGCTTCGACAGTTCCTCCTACGAGCAGTACTTC
CDR3: CASSFDSSSYEQYF

D: -
V: TRBV30
size: medium-sized
J: TRBJ1-4
DNA: TGTGCCTGGAGTCCTACAGGGAGAAAACTGTTTTTT
CDR3: CAWSPTGRKLFF

D: -
V: TRBV6-4
size: -
J: TRBJ2-2
DNA: TGTGCCAGCAGGGGACTGACCGGGGAGCTGTTTTTT
CDR3: CASRGLTGELFF

D: TRBD1
V: TRBV11-1
size: -
J: TRBJ2-5
DNA: TGTGCCAGCAGCTTCGGACAGGGCCAAGAGACCCAGTACTTC
CDR3: CASSFGQGQETQYF

D: -
V: TRBV7-8
size: -
J: TRBJ1-2
DNA: TGTGCCAGCAGCCCCGGTGTCTGGGTGGGGGGCTACACCTTC
CDR3: CASSPGVWVGGYTF

D: TRBD1
V: TRBV5-6
size: medium-sized
J: TRBJ1-3
DNA: TGTGCCAGCGGGACAGGGAATAAAGGAAACACCATATATTTT
CDR3: CASGTGNKGNTIYF

D: -
V: TRBV13
size: once
J: TRBJ1-3
DNA: TGTGCCAGCAGCTTACTAGGGGGCTCTGGAAACACCATATATTTT
CDR3: CASSLLGGSGNTIYF

D: -
V: TRBV4-3
size: once
J: TRBJ2-1
DNA: TGCGCCAGCAGGGAAGTTGTCTTTTCACACAATGAGCAGTTCTTC
CDR3: CASREVVFSHNEQFF

D: -
V: TRBV12-5
size: -
J: TRBJ2-5
DNA: TGTGCTAGTGGTTTGGTACCCGACAGGTACCAAGAGACCCAGTACTTC
CDR3: CASGLVPDRYQETQYF

D: -
V: TRBV11-2
size: once
J: TRBJ1-5
DNA: TGTGCCAGCAGCTTAGATCGGGGGGGCAATCAGCCCCAGCATTTT
CDR3: CASSLDRGGNQPQHF

D: -
V: TRBV7-2
size: -
J: TRBJ2-1
DNA: TGTGCCAGCAGCTTAGTTAGTCCAAGGGTCAATGAGCAGTTCTTC
CDR3: CASSLVSPRVNEQFF

D: TRBD1
V: TRBV7-2
size: -
J: TRBJ2-5
DNA: TGTGCCAGCAGCTCGCCCCGGGACAGGGGGCAAGAGACCCAGTACTTC
CDR3: CASSSPRDRGQETQYF

D: -
V: TRBV6-5
size: few
J: TRBJ1-2
DNA: TGTGCCAGCAGCCTTTCGGGGACCTATGGCTACACCTTC
CDR3: CASSLSGTYGYTF

D: -
V: TRBV5-6
size: -
J: TRBJ2-1
DNA: TGTGCCAGCAGCTCAGGATGGAGTTCCTACAATGAGCAGTTCTTC
CDR3: CASSSGWSSYNEQFF

D: TRBD1
V: TRBV18
size: once
J: TRBJ1-5
DNA: TGTGCCAGCTCCCTGGACAGGGGGTATCAGCCCCAGCATTTT
CDR3: CASSLDRGYQPQHF

D: -
V: TRBV5-4
size: -
J: TRBJ2-5
DNA: TGTGCCAGCAGCTTGGAAGGGGACGGGGAGACCCAGTACTTC
CDR3: CASSLEGDGETQYF

D: -
V: TRBV15
size: few
J: TRBJ2-3
DNA: TGTGCCACCAGCAGAGAGTCGGGGCCATACACAGATACGCAGTATTTT
CDR3: CATSRESGPYTDTQYF

D: -
V: TRBV7-2
size: few
J: TRBJ1-6
DNA: TGTGCCAGCAGCTTAGGGGACATGGGCTCCTATAATTCACCCCTCCACTTT
CDR3: CASSLGDMGSYNSPLHF

D: -
V: TRBV5-1
size: -
J: TRBJ2-2
DNA: TGCGCCAGCAGCTCGGGACACCCGAACACCGGGGAGCTGTTTTTT
CDR3: CASSSGHPNTGELFF